A single sample gave rise to the 19 T cell receptor beta chains below, sequenced in a study of cytomegalovirus exposure and HLA in healthy donors. A multiplex PCR was run with 60 Vbeta primers and 13 Jbeta primers. This table comes from immunoSEQ multiplex PCR, and its TCRdb copy is limited to in-frame clones, with some not included. This sample's table has 200,000 or so clones. What was sequenced was PBMCs. The receptor source for this set is a girl aged 2 to 10 in good health and CMV-seropositive.

The V call is TRBV7-9, the J call TRBJ2-3; TRBD1 matches at 7 bases. The V gene end was trimmed by 5 bases and the J gene end by 2 bases; junction bases not matched to a gene: 7. CDR3 length: 15 residues. Germline V lookup: CDR1 SEHNR, CDR2 FQNEAQ (reference sequence). Here the CDR3 reads CASSQDDRVTDTQYF. The CDR3 DNA reads as TGTGCCAGCAGCCAGGACGACAGGGTCACAGATACGCAGTATTTT.

This rearrangement joins TRBV19 to TRBJ1-1; D might be TRBD1 (5 bases). The CDR3 consists of 12 residues. Germline-derived CDR1 and CDR2 are LNHDA and SQIVND (reference sequence). Deletions cut 6 bases from V and 10 bases from J, with 15 bases between. CDR3: CASRDGQVRAFF. The CDR3 coding sequence is TGTGCCAGTAGGGACGGACAAGTGAGAGCTTTCTTT.

The rearrangement uses TRBV11-2 and TRBJ2-7, with 7 bases aligning to TRBD2. The germline CDR1 and CDR2 sequences are SGHAT and FQNNGV. The length of the CDR3 is 17 residues. Trimming removed 5 bases from V and 2 bases from J; junction bases left unmatched: 15. CDR3 DNA: TGTGCCAGCAGCCCCCGGGGGGACGCCTATATGGCCTACGAGCAGTACTTC. Translation gives CASSPRGDAYMAYEQYF.

The genes are TRBV13 and TRBJ2-7, with TRBD1 matching over 8 bases. The V gene end was trimmed by 5 bases and the J gene end by 1 base; junction bases not matched to a gene: 7. From germline, CDR1 is PRHDT and CDR2 FYEKMQ (reference sequence). This CDR3 spans 15 amino acids. The DNA of the CDR3 is TGTGCCAGCAGCCGCAGGGGGCGAGGATCCTACGAGCAGTACTTC. Translated: CASSRRGRGSYEQYF.

The V gene is TRBV11-2, the J gene TRBJ2-1; D unclear. The CDR3 extends over 14 amino acids. Per the germline V gene, CDR1 is SGHAT and CDR2 is FQNNGV. V was clipped by 5 bases and J by 4 bases, with 12 bases between them. The CDR3 DNA sequence: TGTGCCAGCAGCACCATGCGGTCTTACAATGAGCAGTTCTTC. This encodes CASSTMRSYNEQFF.

This chain connects TRBV2 to TRBJ2-1; TRBD1 might be the D (5 bases). The V end lost 4 bases, the J end lost 3 bases, and 16 bases lay between the germline ends. The CDR3 extends over 16 amino acids. Germline V gene data show CDR1 as SNHLY and CDR2 as FYNNEI. The CDR3 here is CASSVESGQFYNEQFF. The CDR3 nucleotides are TGTGCCAGCAGTGTAGAGTCAGGACAATTCTACAATGAGCAGTTCTTC.

V gene TRBV5-1 combines with J gene TRBJ2-1; weak D call: TRBD1 (6 bases). The V gene's germline CDR1 is SGHRS and CDR2 YFSETQ. Trimming removed 1 base at V and 7 bases at J, with 12 bases between. The CDR3 contains 14 residues. CDR3 coding DNA: TGCGCCAGCAGCTTGAACAGGGCCTGGAATGAGCAGTTCTTC. Protein: CASSLNRAWNEQFF.

The J gene is TRBJ2-1, the V gene TRBV9; TRBD1 might be the D (6 bases). The CDR3 runs 16 residues. With 4 bases removed from V and 7 bases from J, the gap between germline ends came to 21 bases. Germline lookup yields CDR1 SGDLS and CDR2 YYNGEE. CDR3 DNA: TGTGCCAGCAGCCCCTTCGGGCAGGGGAGTATGAATGAGCAGTTCTTC. It specifies CASSPFGQGSMNEQFF.

The V call is TRBV29-1, the J call TRBJ1-1; weak D call: TRBD1 (5 bases). The V end was cut by 4 bases, the J end by 10 bases, with 13 bases between. The CDR3 is 11 residues long. Per germline, CDR1 SQVTM and CDR2 ANQGSEA. The CDR3 loop is CSVALLRGAFF. The CDR3 nucleotides read TGCAGCGTTGCGCTGCTAAGGGGAGCTTTCTTT.

Comments on this clone: One junction end disagrees with the germline gene, perhaps due to a read error. V gene TRBV7-7 combines with J gene TRBJ2-7; 10 bases match TRBD2. This CDR3 is 14 amino acids long. Germline CDR1 and CDR2: SSHAT and FNYEAQ (reference sequence). CDR3 amino acids: CASSLGTSDYEQYF. Here the CDR3 DNA reads TGTGCTAGCAGCCTCGGGACTAGCGACTACGAGCAGTACTTC.

The chain has TRBV18 and TRBJ2-5; 7 bases fit TRBD1. The J call may be wrong; the DNA end is better matched by TRBJ2-7. Per germline, CDR1 KGHSH and CDR2 LQKENI. This CDR3 is 14 amino acids long. DNA for the CDR3: TGTGCCAGCTCACCAGGGACAGAAGACTACGAGCAGTACTTC. Amino acid sequence: CASSPGTEDYEQYF.

The chain has TRBV7-9 and TRBJ1-1, with a possible D match to TRBD1 (6 bases). The CDR3 has 17 residues. V was trimmed by 5 bases and J by 3 bases, leaving 22 bases between them. Germline CDR1 is SEHNR and CDR2 is FQNEAQ (reference sequence). DNA for the CDR3: TGTGCCAGCAGCGGCCCTGGCAGGGGCGGCCCCCACACTGAAGCTTTCTTT. Its translation: CASSGPGRGGPHTEAFF. The variable domain in full, with the rest retrieved from reference TRBV7-9 and TRBJ1-1, is DTGVSQNPRHKITKRGQNVTFRCDPISEHNRLYWYRQTLGQGPEFLTYFQNEAQLEKSRLLSDRFSAERPKGSFSTLEIQRTEQGDSAMYLCASSGPGRGGPHTEAFFGQGTRLTVV.

The chain joins TRBV19 to TRBJ2-7; 8 bases map to TRBD2. The ends lost 6 bases at V and 2 bases at J; junction bases unmatched: 6. Looked up from germline, CDR1 is LNHDA and CDR2 is SQIVND (reference sequence). The CDR3 covers 14 residues. DNA of the CDR3: TGTGCCAGTAGGCCGGATAGCGGGGCCTACGAGCAGTACTTC. It yields the protein CASRPDSGAYEQYF.

The genes are TRBV7-9 and TRBJ2-7; 8 nucleotides match TRBD1. The germline V gene has CDR1 SEHNR and CDR2 FQNEAQ (reference sequence). The length of the CDR3 is 14 residues. The V and J ends lost 7 bases and 0 bases, in that order; junction bases with no gene match: 5. For the CDR3, the DNA is TGTGCCAGCACCTGGACAGGGAGCTCCTACGAGCAGTACTTC. Amino acid sequence: CASTWTGSSYEQYF.

Comment on this clone: The sample carries other DNA sequences with the same CDR3. This chain joins TRBV5-1 and TRBJ1-5, with a possible D match to TRBD1 (6 bases). This CDR3 has 15 residues. Trimming left V 0 bases short and J 3 bases short, with 10 bases between. Germline CDR1 reads SGHRS; CDR2 reads YFSETQ. The CDR3 bases are TGCGCCAGCAGCTTGGAACAGGGATCCAATCAGCCCCAGCATTTT. Translating it yields CASSLEQGSNQPQHF.

The genes are TRBV21-1 and TRBJ1-2; the D segment call TRBD1 is taken from the table without a DNA check. TRBV21-1 is tagged as a pseudogene. The CDR3 loop spans 14 amino acids. In DNA form, the CDR3 reads TGTGCCAGCAGCAAATCAACAGGGGGCTATGGCTACACCTTC. This encodes CASSKSTGGYGYTF.

The chain couples TRBV5-6 to TRBJ2-2; D gene ambiguous. Looked up from germline, CDR1 is SGHDT and CDR2 is YYEEEE. V gave up 2 bases and J gave up 1 base, with 9 bases separating them. CDR3 size: 15 residues. CDR3 sequence reads: CASSLRQLNTGELFF. The CDR3 DNA reads TGTGCCAGCAGCTTACGCCAGTTGAACACCGGGGAGCTGTTTTTT.

The V gene is TRBV2, the J gene TRBJ2-7, with D possibly matching TRBD1 (6 bases). Per the germline V gene, CDR1 is SNHLY and CDR2 is FYNNEI. V lost 3 bases and J 5 bases, leaving 14 bases between the germline ends. This CDR3 has 14 amino acids. The CDR3 nucleotides read TGTGCCAGCAGTGAGGGGGCAGGGCTAAACGAGCAGTACTTC. Encoded protein: CASSEGAGLNEQYF.

The gene calls are TRBV19 and TRBJ1-3; D call uncertain. Germline V lookup: CDR1 LNHDA, CDR2 SQIVND (reference sequence). The CDR3 has 14 amino acids. V was cut by 3 bases and J by 3 bases, with 9 bases left in between. The CDR3 is CASSISRDGNTIYF. The CDR3 DNA is TGTGCCAGTAGTATCTCGAGGGATGGAAACACCATATATTTT.